The rows below give T cell receptor beta chains drawn from one sample of a study of T cells in Graves' hyperthyroidism and ophthalmopathy. TCRdb reprocessed the multiplex PCR reads via MiXCR and lists one record per CDR3 protein. The sample includes roughly 570,000 distinct CDR3 sequences, about half seen only once; the top ten take 15% to 20%. Sequencing was carried out using peripheral blood or thyroid tissue (not recorded which). Receptor source: an adult woman with Graves' disease, either hyperthyroidism or ophthalmopathy (not recorded which). Both conserved end residues are part of each CDR3. The order of the fields is J gene, clone size, D gene, V gene, CDR3 DNA, CDR3 protein. The D gene is left open where the match is weak. Clone size, where shown, is once, few, many, or a class for clones that have expanded.

TRBJ2-7 | NA | NA | TRBV12-3/TRBV12-4 | TGTGCCAGCAGCTCCTTTAGGGGGGCGCGCGGGTTAAGCTCCTACGAGCAGTACTTC | CASSSFRGARGLSSYEQYF
TRBJ1-1 | NA | NA | TRBV20-1 | TGCAGTGCGACCAAGGCGGGACGGATGAACACTGAAGCTTTCTTT | CSATKAGRMNTEAFF
TRBJ2-6 | many | NA | TRBV5-8 | TGTGCCAGTGGGGGAGGCTCTGGGGCCAACGTCCTGACTTTC | CASGGGSGANVLTF
TRBJ1-4 | many | TRBD1 | TRBV14 | TGTGCCAGCAGCCAATGGCGCAGGGGGGCTAATGAAAAACTGTTTTTT | CASSQWRRGANEKLFF
TRBJ1-5 | few | NA | TRBV5-1 | TGCGCCAGCAGCTTGGTCGGTCCTGGCAGCAATCAGCCCCAGCATTTT | CASSLVGPGSNQPQHF
TRBJ2-2 | many | TRBD1 | TRBV9 | TGTGCCAGCAGCAAAAGGACAGGGGCGAACACCGGGGAGCTGTTTTTT | CASSKRTGANTGELFF
TRBJ1-1 | NA | NA | TRBV25-1 | TGTGCCAGCAGTGCTTCTTCCGCGGGGTCTGGGGACACTGAAGCTTTCTTT | CASSASSAGSGDTEAFF
TRBJ2-7 | many | TRBD2 | TRBV20-1 | TGCAGTGCTAGAGATACCCAGGGACTAGCGGGAGTACCCTACGAGCAGTACTTC | CSARDTQGLAGVPYEQYF
TRBJ2-5 | many | NA | TRBV3-1 | TGTGCCAGCAGAAGCGCAGTCCTGCGGACCCAGTACTTC | CASRSAVLRTQYF
TRBJ2-2 | many | TRBD2 | TRBV7-2 | TGTGCCAGCAGCCCCGCCACTTCGGGACTAACCTTT | CASSPATSGLTF
TRBJ2-2 | NA | NA | TRBV7-6 | TGTGCCAGCAGCTTGGCCGCGGGGCTTAGAGAGCAGTTTTTT | CASSLAAGLREQFF
TRBJ2-7 | many | NA | TRBV7-9 | TGTGCCAGCAGCTTCCCAGCCTCCTACGAGCAGTACTTC | CASSFPASYEQYF
TRBJ2-7 | few | NA | TRBV29-1 | TGCAGCGTTGCGGGGTCGTACGAGCAGTACTTC | CSVAGSYEQYF
TRBJ2-2 | NA | NA | TRBV20-1 | TGCAGTGCTAGGGGGCGGCTAAGCACCGGGGAGCTGTTTTTT | CSARGRLSTGELFF
TRBJ1-1 | NA | TRBD1 | TRBV10-3 | TGTGCCATCAGACCGGGACAGGGGAGAGAAGGCACTGAAGCTTTCTTT | CAIRPGQGREGTEAFF
TRBJ1-1 | many | NA | TRBV28 | TGTGCCAGCAGGGGTCCCTACACTGAAGCTTTCTTT | CASRGPYTEAFF
TRBJ2-7 | many | TRBD1 | TRBV5-6 | TGTGCCAGCAGCCAGGACAGGTCCTACGAGCAGTACTTC | CASSQDRSYEQYF
TRBJ1-6 | few | NA | TRBV25-1 | TGTGCCAGCAGTGAACGGACCGCTCTCAATTCACCCCTCCACTTT | CASSERTALNSPLHF
TRBJ2-7 | many | NA | TRBV24-1 | TGTGCCACCAGTGCCTGGGATGCCTACGAGCAGTACTTC | CATSAWDAYEQYF
TRBJ2-1 | NA | TRBD2 | TRBV2 | TGTGCCAGCAAACCTCCGGGACTAAATGAGCAGTTCTTC | CASKPPGLNEQFF
TRBJ2-7 | NA | TRBD1 | TRBV2 | TGTGCCAGCAGTGAAGGGACAGGGGGATTCTACGAGCAGTACTTC | CASSEGTGGFYEQYF
TRBJ1-1 | many | NA | TRBV12-3/TRBV12-4 | TGTGCCAGCAGTTCCCACATGAACACTGAAGCTTTCTTT | CASSSHMNTEAFF